The 28 T cell receptor beta chains in this list originate from one sample, sequenced in a study of T cell clonality in common variable immunodeficiency. Sequencing was performed with immunoSEQ multiplex PCR; in TCRdb, only in-frame clones are kept and a portion is missing. The sample gives 40,000 or so clones, none seen only once, and the top ten clones hold approximately 3.6%. The material sequenced was peripheral blood mononuclear cells. The receptors here all came from a person aged 18 to 75 in good health.

In regard to this clone: The observed sequence ends 3 residues before the CDR3 terminus, with the missing tail filled in from the germline J gene. The chain is built from TRBV5-1 and TRBJ2-5, with TRBD2 identical over 11 bases. Germline CDR1 and CDR2: SGHRS and YFSETQ. With 2 bases clipped from V and 1 base from J, the junction kept 4 bases outside the gene matches. This CDR3 region has 16 residues. The CDR3 spells CASSLLAGVGQETQYF. The DNA read from the CDR3 is TGCGCCAGCAGCTTACTAGCGGGAGTGGGCCAAGAGACC. Variable domain in full (rest from reference TRBV5-1 and TRBJ2-5): KAGVTQTPRYLIKTRGQQVTLSCSPISGHRSVSWYQQTPGQGLQFLFEYFSETQRNKGNFPGRFSGRQFSNSRSEMNVSTLELGDSALYLCASSLLAGVGQETQYFGPGTRLLVL.

This clone was observed many times. The DNA ends 3 residues before the CDR3 does, and the rest of the CDR3 is filled in from the germline J gene. The genes are TRBV2 and TRBJ1-5; maybe TRBD1 (5 bases). With 3 bases removed from V and 1 base from J, the gap between germline ends came to 10 bases. CDR1 and CDR2 (germline): SNHLY, FYNNEI. There are 15 residues in the CDR3. CDR3 bases read: TGTGCCAGCAGTGACAGGGAATGGAGCAATCAGCCC. Translated, it gives CASSDREWSNQP. The whole CDR3 protein reads CASSDREWSNQPQHF. Full variable domain (outside the CDR3, taken from reference TRBV2 and TRBJ1-5): EPEVTQTPSHQVTQMGQEVILRCVPISNHLYFYWYRQILGQKVEFLVSFYNNEISEKSEIFDDQFSVERPDGSNFTLKIRSTKLEDSAMYFCASSDREWSNQPQHFGDGTRLSIL.

Many counts were recorded for this clone. The CDR3 extends 3 residues past the end of the read, so its final part is completed from the germline J gene. The chain couples TRBV29-1 to TRBJ2-5; D call uncertain. This CDR3 comprises 11 residues. Trimming removed 2 bases from V and 5 bases from J, with 6 bases in between. Germline V gene lookup returns CDR1 SQVTM and CDR2 ANQGSEA. The CDR3 reads CSVERAETQYF. The sequenced CDR3 bases are TGCAGCGTTGAAAGAGCGGAGACC. Combining the CDR3 with reference TRBV29-1 and TRBJ2-5 gives the whole variable domain SAVISQKPSRDICQRGTSLTIQCQVDSQVTMMFWYRQQPGQSLTLIATANQGSEATYESGFVIDKFPISRPNLTFSTLTVSNMSPEDSSIYLCSVERAETQYFGPGTRLLVL.

This clone was seen repeatedly, ten times or more. The read ends 3 residues early relative to the CDR3; the germline J gene fills the gap. V usage is TRBV20-1 and J usage is TRBJ2-7; no firm D call. The CDR3 loop spans 10 amino acids. V shed 3 bases and J shed 6 bases, with 6 bases lying between them. Germline CDR1 DFQATT, CDR2 SNEGSKA (reference sequence). CDR3: CSASSSEQYF. CDR3 DNA (partial): TGCAGTGCTAGTAGCTCCGAG.

This clone is labeled as medium-sized. The CDR3 end lies 3 residues beyond the end of the read and is filled in from the germline J gene. This rearrangement joins TRBV7-3 to TRBJ2-3; a possible D gene is TRBD2 (6 bases). Trimming left V 0 bases short and J 2 bases short, with 15 bases between. Germline V gene sequence: CDR1 SGHTA, CDR2 FQGTGA. This CDR3 region has 17 residues. This CDR3 is CASSLTEQGGNTDTQYF. CDR3 bases read: TGTGCCAGCAGCTTAACGGAGCAGGGAGGAAACACAGATACG.

This clone is labeled as hyperexpanded. The read gets to within 3 residues of the CDR3 end, and the germline J gene fills in the rest. The rearrangement uses TRBV9 and TRBJ2-3, with 10 nucleotides matching TRBD2. V was clipped by 4 bases and J by 5 bases; unmatched bases: 7. This CDR3 comprises 15 residues. Germline V gene sequence: CDR1 SGDLS, CDR2 YYNGEE. CDR3 DNA (partial): TGTGCCAGCAGCTTTAGCGGGGGGCGTGTAGATACG. Translated, it gives CASSFSGGRVDT. The complete CDR3 protein is CASSFSGGRVDTQYF.

This clone was observed at least ten times. The read terminates 3 residues ahead of where the CDR3 ends, so the germline J gene completes it. The J gene is TRBJ1-4, the V gene TRBV5-1; TRBD1 aligns across 7 bases. J lost 0 bases, V lost 0 bases, and 2 bases had no gene match. The CDR3 runs to 16 residues. Germline loops: CDR1 SGHRS, CDR2 YFSETQ. CDR3 residues: CASSLGRGATNEKLFF. The DNA read from the CDR3 is TGCGCCAGCAGCTTGGGCAGGGGGGCAACTAATGAAAAA.

This clone was observed many times. The sequence runs out 3 residues before the end of the CDR3; the remainder is reconstructed from the germline J gene. The V and J genes are TRBV2 and TRBJ1-3; 7 bases match TRBD1. The CDR3 extends over 15 amino acids. Germline-derived CDR1 and CDR2 are SNHLY and FYNNEI. J lost 4 bases, V lost 8 bases, and 11 bases had no gene match. This CDR3 reads CASGIQGNQGNTIYF. Incomplete CDR3 DNA: TGTGCCAGCGGGATACAGGGGAATCAGGGAAACACC.

This clone was detected many times. The sequence runs out 3 residues before the end of the CDR3; the remainder is reconstructed from the germline J gene. The gene calls are TRBV5-1 and TRBJ2-3; 8 nucleotides agree with TRBD1. With 2 bases clipped from V and 2 bases from J, the junction kept 4 bases outside the gene matches. Germline V gene data show CDR1 as SGHRS and CDR2 as YFSETQ. CDR3 length: 15 residues. CDR3 protein: CASSFLGQVTDTQYF. The covered CDR3 bases are TGCGCCAGCAGCTTCCTGGGACAGGTCACAGATACG.

This clone was detected many times. Read sequence stops 3 residues before the CDR3 end, and the germline J gene provides the missing end. V is TRBV30 and J is TRBJ2-2, with D possibly matching TRBD1 (6 bases). CDR3 length: 13 amino acids. The V end was cut by 0 bases, the J end by 6 bases, with 8 bases between. Germline V gene data show CDR1 as GTSNPN and CDR2 as SVGIG (reference sequence). The CDR3 sequence is CAWSVKGAGELFF. Incomplete CDR3 DNA: TGTGCCTGGAGTGTGAAGGGGGCCGGGGAG.

In regard to this clone: The CDR3 extends 3 residues past the end of the read, so its final part is completed from the germline J gene. V usage is TRBV7-2 and J usage is TRBJ1-4; possibly TRBD1 for D (5 bases). Germline CDR1 is SGHTA and CDR2 is FQGNSA. The CDR3 totals 13 residues. CDR3 loop: CASSLGGANVLFF. The sequenced part of the CDR3 DNA is TGTGCCAGCAGCTTGGGTGGGGCCAACGTA.

This clone was seen a handful of times. The read ends 3 residues early relative to the CDR3; the germline J gene fills the gap. The chain has TRBV11-2 and TRBJ2-7; tentative D call: TRBD1 (6 bases). The V gene's germline CDR1 is SGHAT and CDR2 FQNNGV. The V and J ends lost 1 base and 3 bases respectively, with 13 bases between them. This CDR3 is built from 15 residues. The CDR3: CASSLVQGSVYEQYF. CDR3 DNA, as far as it was read: TGTGCCAGCAGCTTAGTACAGGGCAGTGTCTACGAG.

This clone was recorded at least ten times. From the germline J gene comes the end of the CDR3, since the read stops 3 residues before it. The chain uses TRBV24-1 and TRBJ2-2, with 8 positions matching TRBD1. Germline CDR1 and CDR2: KGHDR and SFDVKD. The CDR3 sequence is 16 residues long. V trimming: 4 bases; J trimming: 2 bases; junction bases outside the gene matches: 5. The sequenced part of the CDR3 DNA is TGTGCCACCAGTGAATCCGGGACAGGAAACACCGGGGAG. Its translation: CATSESGTGNTGE. The full CDR3 sequence reads CATSESGTGNTGELFF.

Comments on this clone: The read ends 3 residues shy of where the CDR3 ends; the end is completed using the germline J gene. The chain has TRBV2 and TRBJ2-7; a weak D match, TRBD2 (6 bases). CDR1 is SNHLY, CDR2 FYNNEI, per germline. The CDR3 has 15 amino acids. V dropped 7 bases and J dropped 2 bases, with 18 bases sitting between them. The CDR3 DNA, read in part, is TGTGCCAGCACCCTGAAGGTAGCGGCGGCCTACGAG. Its protein product is CASTLKVAAAYE. From start to end, the CDR3 is CASTLKVAAAYEQYF.

This clone was seen a handful of times. The CDR3 is cut off 3 residues early in the read; its end comes from the germline J gene. The chain couples TRBV19 to TRBJ2-7, with 12 bases fitting TRBD2. V shed 5 bases and J 3 bases; nucleotides not matched to a gene: 5. Germline V gene data show CDR1 as LNHDA and CDR2 as SQIVND (reference sequence). The CDR3 loop spans 15 amino acids. CDR3 residues: CASSYQGLAGYEQYF. The CDR3 DNA, read in part, is TGTGCCAGTAGTTACCAGGGACTAGCGGGCTACGAG.

This clone was counted ten times or more. From the germline J gene comes the end of the CDR3, since the read stops 3 residues before it. The V gene is TRBV7-9, the J gene TRBJ1-4; the D is unclear. V was pared by 5 bases and J by 4 bases, with 14 bases between. This CDR3 has 15 amino acids. Germline V CDR1 and CDR2: SEHNR, FQNEAQ (reference sequence). The part of the CDR3 DNA that was read is TGTGCCAGCAGCCCCCCCCTGGGCCATAATGAAAAA. Protein sequence: CASSPPLGHNEK. The entire CDR3 protein reads CASSPPLGHNEKLFF.

This clone was counted at least ten times. The CDR3 region is CSAQGAGNTGELFF. The sequenced part of the CDR3 DNA is TGCAGTGCTCAGGGGGCGGGAAACACCGGGGAG. The V call is TRBV20-1, the J call TRBJ2-2; TRBD1 aligns across 8 bases. The read terminates 3 residues ahead of where the CDR3 ends, so the germline J gene completes it. Trimming at V came to 5 bases and at J to 2 bases, leaving 4 bases not matched to a gene. The CDR3 is 14 amino acids. Germline-derived CDR1 and CDR2 are DFQATT and SNEGSKA (reference sequence).

Ten or more counts support this clone. The read terminates 3 residues ahead of where the CDR3 ends, so the germline J gene completes it. The genes are TRBV5-4 and TRBJ2-5; D might be TRBD2 (6 bases). V dropped 4 bases and J dropped 5 bases, with 12 bases sitting between them. The CDR3 is 13 residues long. Germline assignment: CDR1 SGHNT and CDR2 YYREEE (reference sequence). The DNA read from the CDR3 is TGTGCCAGCAGCATGGGACTCTCCGAGACC. Its protein is CASSMGLSET. The full CDR3 reads CASSMGLSETQYF. The entire variable domain, with the rest obtained from reference TRBV5-4 and TRBJ2-5, is as follows: ETGVTQSPTHLIKTRGQQVTLRCSSQSGHNTVSWYQQALGQGPQFIFQYYREEENGRGNFPPRFSGLQFPNYSSELNVNALELDDSALYLCASSMGLSETQYFGPGTRLLVL.

This clone was found a few times. Read data end 3 residues before the CDR3 end; the end is taken from the germline J gene. The chain couples TRBV2 to TRBJ2-1; TRBD1 might be the D (6 bases). Trimming pared 6 bases from V and 7 bases from J, leaving 16 bases between. Germline-derived CDR1 and CDR2 are SNHLY and FYNNEI. The CDR3 has 14 residues. The CDR3 bases that were read are TGTGCCAGCAGATTGCAGGGGATCCGTAATGAG. Its protein product is CASRLQGIRNE. The full CDR3 reads CASRLQGIRNEQFF.

Concerning this clone itself: The read stops 3 residues short of the end of the CDR3; the missing end is completed from the germline J gene. The chain uses TRBV7-6 and TRBJ1-2, with D perhaps TRBD1 (6 bases). The V gene lost 4 bases and the J gene lost 5 bases, with 11 bases spanning the gap. CDR1 is SGHVS and CDR2 is FNYEAQ in the germline V gene. The CDR3 consists of 13 residues. The CDR3 bases that were read are TGTGCCAGCAGCTCCGCACAGGGTTATGGC. Its protein product is CASSSAQGYG. The entire CDR3 protein is CASSSAQGYGYTF.

Many counts were recorded for this clone. The read comes to an end 3 residues before the CDR3 does, leaving the germline J gene to fill in the end. The chain recombines TRBV14 with TRBJ2-1; TRBD1 aligns across 9 bases. The CDR3 sequence is 14 residues long. With 3 bases clipped from V and 4 bases from J, the junction kept 1 base outside the gene matches. The V gene's germline CDR1 is SGHDN and CDR2 FVKESK. The CDR3: CASSQGQGYNEQFF. Incomplete CDR3 DNA: TGTGCCAGCAGCCAGGGACAGGGTTACAATGAG.

This clone was counted at least ten times. Sequencing ends 3 residues short of the CDR3 end; the germline J gene provides the rest. This chain links TRBV9 with TRBJ2-4, with 13 nucleotides matching TRBD2. This CDR3 is built from 14 residues. Germline CDR1 is SGDLS and CDR2 is YYNGEE. This chain's CDR3 is CASSPGLAGVFQYF. The CDR3 bases that were read are TGTGCCAGCAGCCCCGGACTAGCGGGAGTGTTT.

The table lists this clone with many counts. The part of the CDR3 DNA that was read is TGTGCCAGCAGCTTGTACAAGGATGAG. Its protein product is CASSLYKDE. The whole CDR3 is CASSLYKDEQFF. This rearrangement joins TRBV5-5 to TRBJ2-1; D is undetermined. The read halts 3 residues ahead of the CDR3 end, with the missing end drawn from the germline J gene. This CDR3 has 12 residues. V was shortened by 1 base and J by 8 bases, with 7 bases between the two germline ends. CDR1 and CDR2 from the germline V gene are SGHKS and YYEKEE (reference sequence).

This clone was counted many times. The sequenced fragment ends 3 residues before the CDR3 boundary, so the rest is inferred from the germline J gene. V usage is TRBV5-1 and J usage is TRBJ2-2; maybe TRBD1 (5 bases). Germline lookup yields CDR1 SGHRS and CDR2 YFSETQ. V dropped 0 bases and J dropped 4 bases, with 7 bases sitting between them. This CDR3 comprises 14 residues. This CDR3 is CASSLDRPTGELFF. The CDR3 DNA, read in part, is TGCGCCAGCAGCTTGGACAGGCCCACCGGGGAG.

The sample holds many counts of this clone. CDR3 protein: CATSPGGLAGGPTYEQYF. Partial CDR3 DNA: TGTGCCACCAGTCCGGGGGGACTAGCGGGAGGGCCTACGTACGAG. The chain uses TRBV19 and TRBJ2-7; 16 nucleotides match TRBD2. The sequenced fragment ends 3 residues before the CDR3 boundary, so the rest is inferred from the germline J gene. The ends lost 10 bases at V and 4 bases at J; junction bases unmatched: 16. The CDR3 sequence is 18 residues long. The germline gives CDR1 LNHDA, CDR2 SQIVND (reference sequence).

Points on this clone: The CDR3 end is not reached by the read, which stops 3 residues before it; the germline J gene fills it in. The rearrangement joins TRBV19 to TRBJ1-1; D gene uncertain. Looked up from germline, CDR1 is LNHDA and CDR2 is SQIVND (reference sequence). The CDR3 runs to 13 residues. V lost 4 bases and J lost 2, with 8 bases in between. CDR3 loop: CASSNQANTEAFF. Partial CDR3 DNA: TGTGCCAGTAGTAATCAGGCAAACACTGAA.

This clone was counted at least ten times. Read coverage stops 3 residues before the CDR3 terminus; the germline J gene supplies the remainder. The rearrangement joins TRBV30 to TRBJ1-6, with D unclear. The V gene lost 5 bases and the J gene lost 9 bases, with 14 bases spanning the gap. Germline V gene data show CDR1 as GTSNPN and CDR2 as SVGIG (reference sequence). This CDR3 has 13 residues. CDR3 protein: CAWCPRGSSPLHF. Partial CDR3 DNA: TGTGCCTGGTGCCCCCGGGGTAGTTCACCC. The variable domain in full, completed from reference TRBV30 and TRBJ1-6, reads SQTIHQWPATLVQPVGSPLSLECTVEGTSNPNLYWYRQAAGRGLQLLFYSVGIGQISSEVPQNLSASRPQDRQFILSSKKLLLSDSGFYLCAWCPRGSSPLHFGNGTRLTVT.

Many counts were recorded for this clone. The CDR3 is cut off 3 residues early in the read; its end comes from the germline J gene. The chain combines TRBV5-1 with TRBJ2-3; TRBD2 agrees at 13 bases. Germline V CDR1 and CDR2: SGHRS, YFSETQ. There are 14 residues in the CDR3. The CDR3 sequence: CASSFGLAGETQYF. Partial CDR3 DNA: TGCGCCAGCAGCTTTGGACTAGCGGGAGAGACG.